Below, 31 T cell receptor beta chains from the same sample are listed, as sequenced in a study of graft-versus-host responses after intestinal transplantation. Their antigens remain unidentified. Repertoires were generated with immunoSEQ multiplex PCR, while TCRdb's copy carries only in-frame clones and drops some. The sample includes roughly 100,000 clones, 80% to 95% of them seen just once. The sample was unstimulated CD8+ T cells sorted from spleen or lymph node cells, taken before intestinal transplant. The receptors shown here come from a human donor who received an intestinal transplant.

The chain links TRBV6-1 to TRBJ2-1; 10 positions agree with TRBD2. The J segment lost 7 bases and the V segment lost 7 bases, leaving 7 bases of the junction unmatched. Germline CDR1 reads MNHNS; CDR2 reads SASEGT. The CDR3 runs to 14 residues. The chain's CDR3 is CASNGLAGVNEQFF. For the CDR3, the DNA is TGTGCCAGCAACGGGCTAGCGGGGGTGAATGAGCAGTTCTTC.

The chain couples TRBV7-8 to TRBJ2-7, with 8 bases identical to TRBD2. Germline V gives CDR1 SGHVS, CDR2 FQNEAQ. The CDR3 extends over 18 amino acids. The trim removed 4 bases at V and 3 bases at J, leaving 17 bases unmatched. The CDR3 DNA reads as TGTGCCAGCAGCTCCTCGCGAGGCGGGGGGACCTTTGGCTACGAGCAGTACTTC. Encoded protein: CASSSSRGGGTFGYEQYF.

The V call is TRBV4-1, the J call TRBJ1-4; D gene unclear. The length of the CDR3 is 14 residues. Trimming took 6 bases from V and 5 from J, leaving 13 bases between them. Germline V gene sequence: CDR1 MGHRA, CDR2 YSYEKL. The CDR3 DNA reads as TGCGCCAGCAGGCCGGACGGCGGGAATGAAAAACTGTTTTTT. This gives the protein CASRPDGGNEKLFF.

V usage is TRBV7-8 and J usage is TRBJ1-1, with unresolved D. In germline, CDR1 is SGHVS, CDR2 FQNEAQ. The V gene lost 5 bases and the J gene lost 5 bases, with 12 bases spanning the gap. CDR3 length equals 13 residues. The CDR3 sequence is CASSPPPGTEAFF. The CDR3 bases are TGTGCCAGCAGCCCTCCCCCGGGGACTGAAGCTTTCTTT.

V is TRBV7-6 and J is TRBJ1-1, with 10 bases fitting TRBD1. V lost 5 bases to trimming and J lost 6 bases; unmatched junction nucleotides: 3. CDR1 and CDR2 (germline): SGHVS, FNYEAQ. This CDR3 region has 13 residues. DNA of the CDR3: TGTGCCAGCAGCCGGGACAGGGGCGCTGAAGCTTTCTTT. It specifies CASSRDRGAEAFF.

This chain links TRBV4-1 with TRBJ2-7, with a possible D match to TRBD2 (5 bases). The CDR3 covers 14 residues. Germline V gene lookup returns CDR1 MGHRA and CDR2 YSYEKL. V was shortened by 3 bases and J by 0 bases, with 9 bases between the two germline ends. The CDR3 loop is CASSHWESSYEQYF. CDR3 bases: TGCGCCAGCAGCCACTGGGAGAGCTCCTACGAGCAGTACTTC.

The gene calls are TRBV27 and TRBJ2-7, with a tentative D call TRBD2 (5 bases). Deletions cut 6 bases from V and 5 bases from J, with 11 bases between. This CDR3 is built from 12 residues. Per germline, CDR1 MNHEY and CDR2 SMNVEV (reference sequence). CDR3 sequence reads: CASRGEGNEQYF. The CDR3 DNA reads as TGTGCCAGCAGGGGAGAAGGGAACGAGCAGTACTTC.

The V gene is TRBV4-1, the J gene TRBJ2-7, with D perhaps matching TRBD1 or TRBD2 (5 bases each). CDR1 is MGHRA and CDR2 is YSYEKL in the germline V gene. Trimming removed 4 bases at V and 0 bases at J, with 10 bases between. The CDR3 totals 14 residues. The CDR3 nucleotides read TGCGCCAGCAGCCCCGGGGCCCGCTCCTACGAGCAGTACTTC. Amino acids: CASSPGARSYEQYF.

This chain links TRBV5-1 with TRBJ1-2; no firm D call. Germline lookup yields CDR1 SGHRS and CDR2 YFSETQ. V lost 2 bases and J lost 0, with 20 bases in between. CDR3 length equals 18 residues. This chain's CDR3 is CASSFLGQDGPANYGYTF. For the CDR3, the DNA is TGCGCCAGCAGCTTTCTTGGGCAAGACGGACCAGCTAACTATGGCTACACCTTC.

The chain carries TRBV6-5 and TRBJ1-2; possibly TRBD1 for D (5 bases). The germline V gene has CDR1 MNHEY and CDR2 SVGAGI. V was cut by 7 bases and J by 6 bases, with 12 bases left in between. This CDR3 region has 12 residues. The CDR3 loop is CASNHPGDGYTF. Written as DNA, the CDR3 is TGTGCCAGCAATCACCCGGGGGATGGCTACACCTTC.

The J gene is TRBJ1-5, the V gene TRBV5-6; D remains unclear. Germline V CDR1 and CDR2: SGHDT, YYEEEE. The CDR3 extends over 12 amino acids. V was shortened by 0 bases and J by 7 bases, with 5 bases between the two germline ends. For the CDR3, the DNA is TGTGCCAGCAGCTTGGGGTCCCAGCCCCAGCATTTT. It translates to CASSLGSQPQHF.

This clone was detected once. The chain couples TRBV11-2 to TRBJ2-3; 8 nucleotides match TRBD2. There are 16 residues in the CDR3. Germline loops: CDR1 SGHAT, CDR2 FQNNGV. V was pared by 0 bases and J by 4 bases, with 6 bases of the junction left unmatched. The CDR3 sequence: CASSLDQPGGADTQYF. CDR3 coding DNA: TGTGCCAGCAGCTTAGATCAGCCCGGGGGGGCAGATACGCAGTATTTT. The complete variable domain, with remaining parts taken from reference TRBV11-2 and TRBJ2-3, reads EAGVAQSPRYKIIEKRQSVAFWCNPISGHATLYWYQQILGQGPKLLIQFQNNGVVDDSQLPKDRFSAERLKGVDSTLKIQPAKLEDSAVYLCASSLDQPGGADTQYFGPGTRLTVL.

The gene calls are TRBV6-1 and TRBJ1-1; D gene ambiguous. The V end was cut by 7 bases, the J end by 0 bases, with 9 bases between. Germline CDR1 MNHNS, CDR2 SASEGT. The CDR3 is 13 amino acids. The CDR3 region has the DNA TGTGCCAGCAAACCCACAGTGAACACTGAAGCTTTCTTT. Translation: CASKPTVNTEAFF.

The chain links TRBV4-2 to TRBJ2-7; maybe TRBD2 (7 bases). This CDR3 comprises 15 residues. V lost 2 bases and J 0 bases, leaving 11 bases between the germline ends. Germline CDR1 LGHNA, CDR2 YNFKEQ. As DNA, the CDR3 is TGTGCCAGCAGCCAATCGGGGGGCTTCTCCTACGAGCAGTACTTC. Protein sequence: CASSQSGGFSYEQYF.

The sample holds one count of this clone. The chain joins TRBV6-5 to TRBJ1-4; D unresolved. V was shortened by 6 bases and J by 7 bases, with 12 bases between the two germline ends. Germline lookup yields CDR1 MNHEY and CDR2 SVGAGI. This CDR3 has 13 amino acids. CDR3 bases: TGTGCCAGCAGCGCAGCCCTGGCTGAAAAACTGTTTTTT. Translating it yields CASSAALAEKLFF.

V is TRBV13 and J is TRBJ1-4; no clear D. This CDR3 comprises 11 residues. Trimming shortened V by 4 bases and J by 6 bases, and 3 bases separated the two germline ends. CDR1 PRHDT and CDR2 FYEKMQ come from the germline V gene (reference sequence). CDR3 sequence reads: CASSSYEKLFF. Written as DNA, the CDR3 is TGTGCCAGCAGCTCATATGAAAAACTGTTTTTT.

The chain carries TRBV15 and TRBJ2-7, with no clear D. Germline CDR1 and CDR2: LNHNV and YYDKDF (reference sequence). V was clipped by 0 bases and J by 6 bases, with 12 bases between them. The CDR3 runs 14 residues. CDR3: CATSRDRMASEQYF. The DNA for the CDR3 is TGTGCCACCAGCAGAGATCGTATGGCCTCCGAGCAGTACTTC.

The chain links TRBV6-1 to TRBJ2-7, with D possibly TRBD1 on 7 matching bases. Trimming shortened V by 5 bases and J by 1 base, and 18 bases separated the two germline ends. Germline values: CDR1 MNHNS, CDR2 SASEGT. This CDR3 has 16 residues. In nucleotides, the CDR3 is TGTGCCAGCAGTCAAGGGCAGGGGGGCCTATCCTACGAGCAGTACTTC. As protein: CASSQGQGGLSYEQYF.

This clone occurred once. The chain joins TRBV9 to TRBJ1-2; tentatively, D is TRBD1 (6 bases). The CDR3 covers 15 residues. Trimming removed 4 bases from V and 4 bases from J, with 17 bases in between. Germline CDR1 SGDLS, CDR2 YYNGEE. The CDR3 region has the DNA TGTGCCAGCAGCCGAGAGGGGGACATCTTCTATGGCTACACCTTC. Residues: CASSREGDIFYGYTF.

The CDR3 sequence: CASSFAVGYEQYF. CDR3 bases: TGTGCCAGCAGCTTCGCCGTAGGCTACGAGCAGTACTTC. The V call is TRBV11-2, the J call TRBJ2-7; the D is unclear. Trimming removed 3 bases at V and 3 bases at J, with 9 bases between. CDR3 length: 13 residues. Germline CDR1 is SGHAT and CDR2 is FQNNGV.

This clone occurred once. V and J are TRBV6-1 and TRBJ2-1; D is perhaps TRBD2 (6 bases). The CDR3 covers 17 residues. The V end was cut by 2 bases, the J end by 9 bases, with 23 bases between. CDR1 and CDR2 from the germline V gene are MNHNS and SASEGT. CDR3 protein: CASSETQAGPFFLEQFF. The CDR3 nucleotides are TGTGCCAGCAGTGAAACCCAAGCGGGTCCCTTCTTTCTTGAGCAGTTCTTC.

The gene calls are TRBV11-2 and TRBJ2-7; D assignment may be TRBD1 or TRBD2 (5 bases each). V was clipped by 0 bases and J by 1 base, with 7 bases between them. This CDR3 spans 14 amino acids. Looked up from germline, CDR1 is SGHAT and CDR2 is FQNNGV. The CDR3 DNA reads TGTGCCAGCAGCTTAGATGAGGGGTCCTACGAGCAGTACTTC. Residues: CASSLDEGSYEQYF.

The J gene is TRBJ2-7, the V gene TRBV13; no reliable D call. The CDR3 length is 14 residues. Trimming stripped 2 bases from V and 0 bases from J, with 8 bases between. Germline CDR1 is PRHDT and CDR2 is FYEKMQ (reference sequence). In nucleotides, the CDR3 is TGTGCCAGCAGCTTATCCAGGACCTCCTACGAGCAGTACTTC. Amino acid sequence: CASSLSRTSYEQYF.

This clone was seen just once. This sequence joins TRBV5-1 and TRBJ2-1; the D call may be TRBD1 or TRBD2 (5 bases each). Trimming pared 0 bases from V and 2 bases from J, leaving 12 bases between. CDR3 length: 16 residues. The germline V gene encodes CDR1 SGHRS and CDR2 YFSETQ. The CDR3 sequence is CASSLVGDRPYNEQFF. The CDR3 DNA is TGCGCCAGCAGCTTGGTGGGGGACCGCCCCTACAATGAGCAGTTCTTC.

V gene TRBV6-1 combines with J gene TRBJ1-5; tentative D call: TRBD1 (6 bases). Germline assignment: CDR1 MNHNS and CDR2 SASEGT. V lost 6 bases and J lost 7, with 13 bases in between. This CDR3 has 13 residues. The DNA for the CDR3 is TGTGCCAGCAGAAGGGGGGAGGAGCAGCCCCAGCATTTT. The encoded protein is CASRRGEEQPQHF.

The chain couples TRBV5-1 to TRBJ1-1, with a possible D match to TRBD1 (5 bases). Trimming shortened V by 4 bases and J by 0 bases, and 16 bases separated the two germline ends. The CDR3 spans 16 residues. In germline, CDR1 is SGHRS, CDR2 YFSETQ. In DNA, the CDR3 is TGCGCCAGCAGCCCCGAAGTGGACAAGATGAACACTGAAGCTTTCTTT. Encoded protein: CASSPEVDKMNTEAFF.

In its sample, this clone was seen a few times. The V and J genes are TRBV5-8 and TRBJ2-7; possibly TRBD1 for D (6 bases). Germline V gives CDR1 SGHTS, CDR2 YDEGEE. The CDR3 spans 12 residues. V lost 7 bases and J 3 bases, leaving 11 bases between the germline ends. Here the CDR3 reads CASRDIVYEQYF. The CDR3 coding sequence is TGTGCCAGCCGGGACATAGTCTACGAGCAGTACTTC. Based on the CDR3 plus reference TRBV5-8 and TRBJ2-7, the full variable domain is EAGVTQSPTHLIKTRGQQATLRCSPISGHTSVYWYQQALGLGLQFLLWYDEGEERNRGNFPPRFSGRQFPNYSSELNVNALELEDSALYLCASRDIVYEQYFGPGTRLTVT.

This chain joins TRBV6-5 and TRBJ1-1, with TRBD1 as a possible D gene (6 bases). The ends were cut back, 6 bases at V and 4 bases at J, with 18 bases in the middle. There are 15 residues in the CDR3. In germline, CDR1 is MNHEY, CDR2 SVGAGI. CDR3 loop: CASRGLLGAGTEAFF. The CDR3 coding sequence is TGTGCCAGCAGGGGCCTCCTGGGGGCTGGCACTGAAGCTTTCTTT.

The chain recombines TRBV25-1 with TRBJ2-2, with 10 bases identical to TRBD2. This CDR3 spans 17 amino acids. Germline values: CDR1 MGHDK, CDR2 SYGVNS. J was trimmed by 0 bases and V by 4 bases; bases with no gene match: 5. CDR3 sequence (DNA): TGTGCCAGCAGTGCCGGGACTAGCGCCGCGAACACCGGGGAGCTGTTTTTT. As protein: CASSAGTSAANTGELFF.

The chain combines TRBV5-6 with TRBJ2-1; 7 nucleotides line up with TRBD1. V shed 2 bases, J shed 2 bases, and the junction held 7 bases outside the gene matches. This CDR3 has 16 amino acids. Germline loops: CDR1 SGHDT, CDR2 YYEEEE. For the CDR3, the DNA is TGTGCCAGCAGCTTACGAGGGGACAGTACCTACAATGAGCAGTTCTTC. Protein product: CASSLRGDSTYNEQFF. Supplemented by reference TRBV5-6 and TRBJ2-1, the full variable domain reads DAGVTQSPTHLIKTRGQQVTLRCSPKSGHDTVSWYQQALGQGPQFIFQYYEEEERQRGNFPDRFSGHQFPNYSSELNVNALLLGDSALYLCASSLRGDSTYNEQFFGPGTRLTVL.

The rearrangement links TRBV27 to TRBJ1-4; D ambiguous. The CDR3 contains 13 residues. Germline V gene sequence: CDR1 MNHEY, CDR2 SMNVEV (reference sequence). The germline V and J ends were trimmed by 7 bases and 5 bases, with 11 bases remaining between them. The CDR3 coding sequence is TGTGCCAGCACGCCGGGTCCCAATGAAAAACTGTTTTTT. Its translation is CASTPGPNEKLFF.